The 23 T cell receptor beta chains presented below share a single source sample, sequenced in a study of Graves' ophthalmopathy and Graves' hyperthyroidism. Amplifying from RNA transcripts, the study obtained TCR beta CDR3 regions. An opening RT-PCR round employed HTBI primers and preceded a second-round multiplex PCR. Each CDR3 protein gets one entry after TCRdb re-called the multiplex PCR reads with MiXCR. The sample has roughly 300,000 distinct CDR3 sequences, about a sixth seen once. Sequenced sample: peripheral blood. These receptors all stem from an adult man with Graves' ophthalmopathy.

This clonotype was seen more than once but under ten times. This chain connects TRBV7-9 to TRBJ2-5; D is uncertain. The CDR3 is made up of 14 amino acids. Germline lookup yields CDR1 SEHNR and CDR2 FQNEAQ (reference sequence). Trimming stripped 1 base from V and 1 base from J, with 7 bases between. In nucleotides, the CDR3 is TGTGCCAGCAGCTTAGGTGTCGGCCAAGAGACCCAGTACTTC. Residues: CASSLGVGQETQYF.

This clonotype was found once. The chain recombines TRBV20-1 with TRBJ2-7; 8 bases agree with TRBD1. Germline CDR1 is DFQATT and CDR2 is SNEGSKA (reference sequence). V lost 4 bases and J lost 3; bases outside the gene matches: 11. The CDR3 spans 15 residues. The CDR3 DNA reads TGCAGTGCTAATCACAACAGGGGGTACAGCTACGAGCAGTACTTC. Translation: CSANHNRGYSYEQYF.

This clonotype was seen at least ten times. The chain links TRBV6-2 or TRBV6-3 to TRBJ2-7; 8 nucleotides align to TRBD2. Germline V CDR1 and CDR2: MNHEY, SVGEGT. CDR3 length equals 13 residues. J was trimmed by 5 bases and V by 6 bases; bases with no gene match: 6. The CDR3 DNA reads TGTGCCAGCAGCCCCTGGCGGGGGGACGAGCAGTACTTC. Encoded protein: CASSPWRGDEQYF.

Only a few counts were recorded for this clonotype. Since a much larger clone is just one base distant, this may be a read error. The CDR3 DNA is TGCACCAGCAGCTTGGCGGGGTCTGGGGCCAACGTCCTGACTTTC. It translates to CTSSLAGSGANVLTF. The chain uses TRBV5-1 and TRBJ2-6; D is possibly TRBD2 (6 bases). Germline V gene lookup returns CDR1 SGHRS and CDR2 YFSETQ. The CDR3 runs 15 residues.

Ten or more counts support this clonotype. Written as DNA, the CDR3 is TGTGCCAGCAGCTTAAACAGGGCTGGCTATGGCTACACCTTC. It yields the protein CASSLNRAGYGYTF. The rearrangement uses TRBV7-3 and TRBJ1-2, with a possible D match to TRBD1 (6 bases). CDR1 is SGHTA, CDR2 FQGTGA, per germline. This CDR3 has 14 amino acids. Trimming shortened V by 1 base and J by 4 bases, and 10 bases separated the two germline ends.

This sequence joins TRBV7-3 and TRBJ2-6; D remains unclear. Germline CDR1 reads SGHTA; CDR2 reads FQGTGA. The CDR3 consists of 16 residues. Trimming removed 5 bases at V and 0 bases at J, with 11 bases between. DNA for the CDR3: TGTGCCAGCAGCCCCCGTGTCCTCTCTGGGGCCAACGTCCTGACTTTC. Its translation is CASSPRVLSGANVLTF.

This clonotype was seen many times. V gene TRBV2 combines with J gene TRBJ1-1; 7 bases match TRBD1. The CDR3 is made up of 16 amino acids. Trimming cost V 6 bases and J 0 bases; bases outside gene matches: 10. Germline V gene lookup returns CDR1 SNHLY and CDR2 FYNNEI. The CDR3: CASRETGREMNTEAFF. The DNA for the CDR3 is TGTGCCAGCAGGGAGACAGGGAGAGAGATGAACACTGAAGCTTTCTTT.

This clonotype was observed at least ten times. This chain links TRBV7-2 with TRBJ1-3, with D uncertain. Trimming pared 5 bases from V and 1 base from J, leaving 12 bases between. The CDR3 is 15 residues long. Germline V gives CDR1 SGHTA, CDR2 FQGNSA. CDR3 loop: CASSVTWLSGNTIYF. Here the CDR3 DNA reads TGTGCCAGCAGCGTAACGTGGCTTTCTGGAAACACCATATATTTT.

This clonotype was seen repeatedly, ten times or more. V and J are TRBV7-9 and TRBJ1-2; TRBD1 is a possible D gene (5 bases). The CDR3 extends over 19 amino acids. V was trimmed by 5 bases and J by 2 bases, leaving 27 bases between them. In germline, CDR1 is SEHNR, CDR2 FQNEAQ (reference sequence). The chain's CDR3 is CASSKGQIAFSQRNYGYTF. The CDR3 nucleotides read TGTGCCAGCAGCAAGGGGCAGATCGCTTTTAGTCAGCGGAACTATGGCTACACCTTC.

This clonotype was detected many times. The chain uses TRBV4-2 and TRBJ2-5; 8 nucleotides agree with TRBD2. The CDR3 runs 15 residues. Germline V gene sequence: CDR1 LGHNA, CDR2 YNFKEQ. V shed 4 bases, J shed 2 bases, and the junction held 6 bases outside the gene matches. The CDR3 nucleotides are TGTGCCAGCAGCCTAACCGGGACTAGTCAAGAGACCCAGTACTTC. This codes for CASSLTGTSQETQYF.

This clonotype showed up many times. The rearrangement joins TRBV11-2 to TRBJ2-2; D unresolved. Per the germline V gene, CDR1 is SGHAT and CDR2 is FQNNGV. The CDR3 extends over 16 amino acids. V lost 4 bases and J 2 bases, leaving 14 bases between the germline ends. CDR3 sequence reads: CASSYIGGRNTGELFF. CDR3 bases: TGTGCCAGCAGCTACATCGGTGGTAGAAACACCGGGGAGCTGTTTTTT.

This clonotype was detected ten times or more. V and J are TRBV4-1 and TRBJ1-1; 8 nucleotides align to TRBD1. Germline V lookup: CDR1 MGHRA, CDR2 YSYEKL. The CDR3 runs to 15 residues. The trim removed 2 bases at V and 6 bases at J, leaving 8 bases unmatched. CDR3 bases: TGCGCCAGCAGCCAATCCCAGGGGGCGAGTTCTGAAGCTTTCTTT. This translates into CASSQSQGASSEAFF.

This clonotype showed up many times. The chain's CDR3 is CASSPSGSGNTIYF. The CDR3 region has the DNA TGTGCCAGCAGCCCGTCGGGGTCTGGAAACACCATATATTTT. This chain uses TRBV13 with TRBJ1-3; D uncertain. Trimming took 5 bases from V and 1 from J, leaving 9 bases between them. Germline V gene data show CDR1 as PRHDT and CDR2 as FYEKMQ (reference sequence). The CDR3 consists of 14 residues.

This clonotype was recorded many times. The rearrangement links TRBV7-9 to TRBJ1-2, with TRBD1 matching 9 bases. Germline loops: CDR1 SEHNR, CDR2 FQNEAQ (reference sequence). J lost 5 bases, V lost 4 bases, and 5 bases had no gene match. CDR3 length: 14 residues. The CDR3 spells CASSWDRAGYGYTF. The CDR3, as DNA: TGTGCCAGCAGCTGGGACAGGGCTGGATATGGCTACACCTTC.

This clonotype has more than one count but fewer than ten. This may stem from a read error, because a much larger clone lies one nucleotide away. The chain employs TRBV11-2 and TRBJ1-1, with D unclear. Germline assignment: CDR1 SGHAT and CDR2 FQNNGV. The CDR3 runs 15 residues. The CDR3: CVSSLAAGSNTEAFF. Written as DNA, the CDR3 is TGTGTCAGCAGCTTAGCTGCGGGTTCGAACACTGAAGCTTTCTTT.

This CDR3 is CASSLEADSNTEAFF. The CDR3 DNA reads TGTGCCAGCAGCTTGGAAGCAGACTCGAACACTGAAGCTTTCTTT. J is TRBJ1-1 and V is TRBV7-6; D is uncertain. This CDR3 region has 15 residues. Trimming took 3 bases from V and 1 from J, leaving 12 bases between them. CDR1 SGHVS and CDR2 FNYEAQ come from the germline V gene.

CDR3 amino acids: CASRRGRLNTGELFF. The CDR3 bases are TGTGCCAGCAGGAGGGGCAGGCTAAACACCGGGGAGCTGTTTTTT. The J gene is TRBJ2-2, the V gene TRBV6-1; D is perhaps TRBD1 or TRBD2 (5 bases each). CDR3 length equals 15 residues. Germline CDR1 reads MNHNS; CDR2 reads SASEGT. Trimming removed 6 bases from V and 2 bases from J, with 13 bases in between.

This clonotype was recorded many times. V usage is TRBV6-1 and J usage is TRBJ2-7, with 8 nucleotides matching TRBD1. The CDR3 has 14 amino acids. Germline CDR1 is MNHNS and CDR2 is SASEGT. Germline trimming cut 6 bases from V and 7 bases from J; bases unmatched to any gene: 11. The CDR3 DNA follows: TGTGCCAGCAGCCCCACAGGACAGGGAATTGAGCAGTACTTC. Residues: CASSPTGQGIEQYF.

This clonotype was counted at least ten times. The chain joins TRBV2 to TRBJ1-1; D gene ambiguous. V lost 4 bases, J lost 1 base, and 7 bases lay in between. The germline gives CDR1 SNHLY, CDR2 FYNNEI. The CDR3 is 13 residues long. The CDR3 region has the DNA TGTGCCAGCAGTGGAGGAGCGAACACTGAAGCTTTCTTT. The encoded protein is CASSGGANTEAFF.

The chain employs TRBV2 and TRBJ1-2, with 9 bases that match TRBD1. The trim removed 5 bases at V and 6 bases at J, leaving 4 bases unmatched. Germline V gene data show CDR1 as SNHLY and CDR2 as FYNNEI. The CDR3 is 13 amino acids. Written as DNA, the CDR3 is TGTGCCAGCAGTCCTGACAGGGGGAATGGCTACACCTTC. The encoded protein is CASSPDRGNGYTF.

This clonotype was recorded many times. The chain carries TRBV27 and TRBJ1-2; D is unclear. Trimming took off 0 bases at V and 6 bases at J, with 14 bases between the two ends. Germline V gene lookup returns CDR1 MNHEY and CDR2 SMNVEV (reference sequence). The CDR3 is 15 residues long. CDR3 coding DNA: TGTGCCAGCAGTTTATCTTCCCCCCAAGGCGATGGCTACACCTTC. This codes for CASSLSSPQGDGYTF.

This clonotype was observed many times. The V gene is TRBV7-8, the J gene TRBJ2-2; 13 bases match TRBD2. There are 16 residues in the CDR3. V dropped 5 bases and J dropped 7; count of bases not matched to a gene: 7. Looked up from germline, CDR1 is SGHVS and CDR2 is FQNEAQ. The CDR3 region is CASSNRTSGSGGELFF. The CDR3 DNA sequence: TGTGCCAGCAGCAACCGGACTAGCGGGAGCGGCGGGGAGCTGTTTTTT.

This clonotype has at least ten counts. The chain links TRBV30 to TRBJ1-2, with D possibly TRBD1 on 5 matching bases. CDR1 and CDR2 (germline): GTSNPN, SVGIG (reference sequence). The CDR3 spans 12 residues. V dropped 7 bases and J dropped 0 bases, with 9 bases sitting between them. The CDR3 region has the DNA TGTGCCTCGGCGACAGCTAACTATGGCTACACCTTC. This sequence encodes CASATANYGYTF.